This T cell receptor (beta chain) came from a study of identical twins. Findings and limits, study-wide: These conclusions were based on statistical analysis (cross-sectional, not following the same donors). Alpha sequences out of frame and shared by twins had excess low generation probability. Partly confounded zero-insertion analyses could result from invariant MAIT and iNKT cells. Insertion counts were lower in abundant cord blood beta clonotypes, a trend that memory repertoires did not show.

TCRdb reprocessed the 5' RACE reads with MiXCR, giving one entry per CDR3 protein. The data contain 350,000 to 400,000 distinct CDR3 sequences, roughly 10% of them singletons. A few counts support this clonotype. Its antigen is as yet unknown. Germline V lookup: CDR1 MNHEY, CDR2 SVGAGI. The CDR3 is made up of 18 amino acids. J lost 0 bases, V lost 6 bases, and 14 bases had no gene match. The chain recombines TRBV6-5 with TRBJ2-3; TRBD1 matches at 8 bases. The clonotype comes from a woman in her forties or fifties in good health. The sample consisted of naive T cells sorted from blood. CDR3 DNA sequence: TGTGCCAGCAGGGAGGCTACAGGGGGGTTTTTGAGCACAGATACGCAGTATTTT. Translating gives CASREATGGFLSTDTQYF.